Below, 28 T cell receptor beta chains from the same sample are listed, as sequenced in a study of T cells in narcolepsy. Profiled with immunoSEQ multiplex PCR; TCRdb holds only in-frame clones, not every one. Of fewer than 35,000 clones in the sample, under 85% are singletons; the top ten hold approximately 2.5%. Sample: CD45RA- memory CD4+ T cells from PBMCs. These receptors were taken from a human donor with narcolepsy.

The chain joins TRBV7-2 to TRBJ1-5, with D tentatively TRBD1 (6 bases). The CDR3 covers 15 residues. V was cut by 1 base and J by 1 base, with 8 bases left in between. Germline loops: CDR1 SGHTA, CDR2 FQGNSA. DNA of the CDR3: TGTGCCAGCAGCTTAGGCGGACAGAGCAATCAGCCCCAGCATTTT. Its protein is CASSLGGQSNQPQHF.

The CDR3 DNA follows: TGTGCCAGCAGCTTGGGATCTGCGGGGGTTAGTGAGCAGTTCTTC. Amino acids: CASSLGSAGVSEQFF. The J gene is TRBJ2-1, the V gene TRBV5-4, with 7 bases identical to TRBD2. The CDR3 is 15 residues long. Germline-derived CDR1 and CDR2 are SGHNT and YYREEE (reference sequence). V lost 0 bases, J lost 9 bases, and 9 bases stayed unmatched.

V is TRBV2 and J is TRBJ2-1, with TRBD2 identical over 9 bases. Germline-derived CDR1 and CDR2 are SNHLY and FYNNEI. The V segment lost 10 bases and the J segment 7 bases; nucleotides outside the gene matches: 11. There are 14 residues in the CDR3. CDR3 DNA: TGTGCCACCCGAAGTTCTAGCGGGGTGAATGAGCAGTTCTTC. Its protein is CATRSSSGVNEQFF.

The chain couples TRBV4-2 to TRBJ1-3, with D hard to call. CDR1 LGHNA and CDR2 YNFKEQ come from the germline V gene. CDR3 length: 15 amino acids. V was shortened by 0 bases and J by 0 bases, with 6 bases between the two germline ends. CDR3 DNA sequence: TGTGCCAGCAGCCAAGATGGAGCCTCTGGAAACACCATATATTTT. Its protein is CASSQDGASGNTIYF.

The rearrangement joins TRBV6-1 to TRBJ2-3; the match to TRBD2 covers 9 bases. The CDR3 runs 15 residues. Germline V gene sequence: CDR1 MNHNS, CDR2 SASEGT. V trimming: 4 bases; J trimming: 2 bases; junction bases outside the gene matches: 4. CDR3 bases: TGTGCCAGCAGTGGCAGCGGGGGGACCACAGATACGCAGTATTTT. It is translated as CASSGSGGTTDTQYF.

The genes are TRBV12-5 and TRBJ2-3; 8 bases align to TRBD2. The CDR3 is 17 amino acids. Per the germline V gene, CDR1 is LGHNT and CDR2 is FRNRAP. Germline trimming cut 1 base from V and 3 bases from J; bases unmatched to any gene: 9. CDR3 residues: CASGLGPSTSATDTQYF. The DNA for the CDR3 is TGTGCTAGTGGTTTGGGCCCATCGACTAGCGCGACAGATACGCAGTATTTT.

This clone was seen a few times. The V and J genes are TRBV6-6 and TRBJ1-1, with D tentatively TRBD1 (5 bases). The CDR3 contains 15 residues. Germline lookup yields CDR1 MNHNY and CDR2 SVGAGI (reference sequence). V lost 6 bases to trimming and J lost 2 bases, with 16 bases between them. CDR3 sequence (DNA): TGTGCCAGCAGCCCAAAACTGCAGGGTAACACTGAAGCTTTCTTT. As protein: CASSPKLQGNTEAFF.

The chain recombines TRBV5-4 with TRBJ2-2; D may be TRBD2 (6 bases). V was cut by 3 bases and J by 6 bases, with 21 bases left in between. Germline values: CDR1 SGHNT, CDR2 YYREEE (reference sequence). This CDR3 has 17 amino acids. The CDR3 sequence is CASSSQRGGPRSGELFF. Written as DNA, the CDR3 is TGTGCCAGCAGCTCTCAGAGGGGAGGCCCGCGGTCCGGGGAGCTGTTTTTT.

The V call is TRBV6-5, the J call TRBJ1-2; no definite D call. The CDR3 runs to 13 residues. Germline V gives CDR1 MNHEY, CDR2 SVGAGI. V lost 6 bases and J 0 bases, leaving 8 bases between the germline ends. Written as DNA, the CDR3 is TGTGCCAGCAGGACGCCAGCTAACTATGGCTACACCTTC. Its translation: CASRTPANYGYTF.

This clone has a single count. The sample holds other DNA sequences that translate to the same CDR3. The chain recombines TRBV9 with TRBJ2-3; no definite D call. The CDR3 contains 16 residues. In germline, CDR1 is SGDLS, CDR2 YYNGEE. The V and J ends lost 0 bases and 1 base respectively, with 12 bases between them. This CDR3 reads CASSVAPGSGTDTQYF. In nucleotides, the CDR3 is TGTGCCAGCAGCGTAGCGCCAGGTTCGGGCACAGATACGCAGTATTTT.

The rearrangement joins TRBV2 to TRBJ2-7, with D possibly matching TRBD1 (8 bases). CDR1 and CDR2 (germline): SNHLY, FYNNEI. CDR3 size: 14 residues. V gave up 6 bases and J gave up 3 bases, with 15 bases separating them. DNA for the CDR3: TGTGCCAGCAGGGTCAACAGGGGGGGCTACGAGCAGTACTTC. This sequence encodes CASRVNRGGYEQYF.

The chain combines TRBV7-9 with TRBJ2-7; a possible D gene is TRBD1 (6 bases). Germline V gene sequence: CDR1 SEHNR, CDR2 FQNEAQ (reference sequence). The germline V and J ends were trimmed by 5 bases and 9 bases, with 17 bases remaining between them. This CDR3 region has 13 residues. The CDR3: CASSMAGDRGQYF. CDR3 sequence (DNA): TGTGCCAGCAGCATGGCAGGGGACCGAGGGCAGTACTTC.

The V gene is TRBV7-7, the J gene TRBJ2-2; a weak D match, TRBD2 (5 bases). Trimming shortened V by 0 bases and J by 5 bases, and 7 bases separated the two germline ends. This CDR3 has 14 amino acids. CDR1 SSHAT and CDR2 FNYEAQ come from the germline V gene (reference sequence). The CDR3 protein is CASSLAPGTGELFF. In nucleotides, the CDR3 is TGTGCCAGCAGCTTAGCACCGGGGACCGGGGAGCTGTTTTTT.

The chain has TRBV29-1 and TRBJ2-2; D remains unclear. Trimming pared 2 bases from V and 6 bases from J, leaving 7 bases between. The CDR3 is made up of 12 amino acids. The germline V gene encodes CDR1 SQVTM and CDR2 ANQGSEA. CDR3 protein: CSVEITAGELFF. As DNA, the CDR3 is TGCAGCGTTGAAATAACCGCCGGGGAGCTGTTTTTT.

J is TRBJ2-1 and V is TRBV23-1, with TRBD2 as a possible D gene (5 bases). TRBV23-1 is labeled an ORF, and its function is uncertain. This CDR3 region has 14 residues. V shed 1 base and J shed 4 bases, with 8 bases lying between them. CDR3 residues: CASSQYGSYNEQFF. In nucleotides, the CDR3 is TGCGCCAGCAGTCAATATGGGAGTTACAATGAGCAGTTCTTC.

V is TRBV7-3 and J is TRBJ2-5; D is uncertain. V dropped 1 base and J dropped 4 bases, with 13 bases sitting between them. This CDR3 is built from 15 residues. Germline V gene sequence: CDR1 SGHTA, CDR2 FQGTGA. The CDR3 region is CASSLILGDGETQYF. In nucleotides, the CDR3 is TGTGCCAGCAGCTTAATATTAGGAGATGGAGAGACCCAGTACTTC.

This clone turned up a few times. The chain links TRBV5-5 to TRBJ2-4; TRBD2 aligns across 7 bases. Germline values: CDR1 SGHKS, CDR2 YYEKEE (reference sequence). CDR3 length equals 19 residues. V lost 0 bases, J lost 1 base, and 13 bases stayed unmatched. CDR3 DNA: TGTGCCAGCAGCTTGGATGGAGGGAGGGTCCTACAGGCCAAAAACATTCAGTACTTC. As protein: CASSLDGGRVLQAKNIQYF.

This chain joins TRBV7-3 and TRBJ1-2; D unclear. Germline assignment: CDR1 SGHTA and CDR2 FQGTGA. The CDR3 contains 13 residues. V was trimmed by 4 bases and J by 2 bases, leaving 8 bases between them. CDR3 amino acids: CASSSDGNYGYTF. The CDR3 region has the DNA TGTGCCAGCAGCTCGGACGGGAACTATGGCTACACCTTC.

The gene calls are TRBV7-3 and TRBJ2-2; D is perhaps TRBD1 (6 bases). The germline gives CDR1 SGHTA, CDR2 FQGTGA. V lost 5 bases, J lost 2 bases, and 12 bases lay in between. The CDR3 runs to 15 residues. Here the CDR3 DNA reads TGTGCCAGCAGCCCCCTAGGGGGAAACACCGGGGAGCTGTTTTTT. As protein: CASSPLGGNTGELFF.

This chain links TRBV5-4 with TRBJ1-1; a possible D gene is TRBD1 (6 bases). The V gene lost 0 bases and the J gene lost 5 bases, with 14 bases spanning the gap. The CDR3 sequence is 15 residues long. CDR1 is SGHNT and CDR2 is YYREEE in the germline V gene (reference sequence). The CDR3 sequence: CASSLGGPSWTEAFF. In DNA, the CDR3 is TGTGCCAGCAGCTTGGGGGGGCCGTCGTGGACTGAAGCTTTCTTT.

The J gene is TRBJ1-3, the V gene TRBV5-6; the D is unclear. The CDR3 contains 13 residues. V shed 0 bases and J shed 4 bases, with 5 bases lying between them. Germline V CDR1 and CDR2: SGHDT, YYEEEE. CDR3 nucleotide sequence: TGTGCCAGCAGCTTGGTTGGAGGAAACACCATATATTTT. Translation: CASSLVGGNTIYF.

The chain uses TRBV5-1 and TRBJ1-2; 7 nucleotides agree with TRBD1. The CDR3 runs 16 residues. The germline V gene has CDR1 SGHRS and CDR2 YFSETQ. V trimming: 0 bases; J trimming: 4 bases; junction bases outside the gene matches: 9. CDR3 sequence reads: CASSLDSGTESYGYTF. CDR3 coding DNA: TGCGCCAGCAGCTTGGATTCCGGGACAGAGTCCTATGGCTACACCTTC. Variable domain in full (rest from reference TRBV5-1 and TRBJ1-2): KAGVTQTPRYLIKTRGQQVTLSCSPISGHRSVSWYQQTPGQGLQFLFEYFSETQRNKGNFPGRFSGRQFSNSRSEMNVSTLELGDSALYLCASSLDSGTESYGYTFGSGTRLTVV.

In this sample, this clone turned up a few times. The J gene is TRBJ1-1, the V gene TRBV6-1, with D perhaps matching TRBD1 (5 bases). Germline V gene data show CDR1 as MNHNS and CDR2 as SASEGT. The germline V and J ends were trimmed by 8 bases and 6 bases, with 10 bases remaining between them. This CDR3 spans 11 amino acids. Here the CDR3 reads CASWGFAEAFF. In DNA, the CDR3 is TGTGCCAGCTGGGGCTTTGCTGAAGCTTTCTTT.

This chain links TRBV6-4 with TRBJ2-1; TRBD2 matches at 8 bases. Germline V gene data show CDR1 as MRHNA and CDR2 as SNTAGT. CDR3 length: 15 amino acids. Trimming at V came to 6 bases and at J to 6 bases, leaving 10 bases not matched to a gene. CDR3 sequence (DNA): TGTGCCAGCAGCCCGGGAGGGGGGGGCGGCAATGAGCAGTTCTTC. It is translated as CASSPGGGGGNEQFF.

This clone has a handful of counts. This chain links TRBV5-1 with TRBJ2-3; D unresolved. V shed 0 bases and J shed 5 bases, with 13 bases lying between them. CDR1 SGHRS and CDR2 YFSETQ come from the germline V gene. This CDR3 spans 15 amino acids. The CDR3 loop reads CASSLAGTRGDTQYF. CDR3 DNA sequence: TGCGCCAGCAGCTTGGCCGGAACAAGAGGAGATACGCAGTATTTT.

The chain has TRBV30 and TRBJ1-6, with D tentatively TRBD1 (5 bases). CDR3 size: 16 residues. From germline, CDR1 is GTSNPN and CDR2 SVGIG (reference sequence). The V end was cut by 3 bases, the J end by 0 bases, with 12 bases between. Here the CDR3 reads CAWRQQERSYNSPLHF. The CDR3 DNA reads TGTGCCTGGAGGCAACAGGAGCGCTCCTATAATTCACCCCTCCACTTT.

This clone was observed a single time. The chain joins TRBV7-9 to TRBJ1-2; D ambiguous. CDR1 is SEHNR and CDR2 is FQNEAQ in the germline V gene (reference sequence). This CDR3 is 14 amino acids long. Trimming cost V 5 bases and J 4 bases, with 14 bases left between them. The CDR3 sequence: CASSLDRGRYGYTF. The DNA for the CDR3 is TGTGCCAGCAGCCTGGACCGAGGACGCTATGGCTACACCTTC.

The chain uses TRBV7-2 and TRBJ1-3; possibly TRBD1 for D (6 bases). V lost 5 bases to trimming and J lost 0 bases, with 14 bases between them. The CDR3 is 16 amino acids. Germline assignment: CDR1 SGHTA and CDR2 FQGNSA. The CDR3 reads CASSIGQSLSGNTIYF. Written as DNA, the CDR3 is TGTGCCAGCAGCATTGGACAGTCCCTCTCTGGAAACACCATATATTTT.